Listed below are T cell receptor beta chains from one sample, sequenced in a study of OX40 agonist ivuxolimab in advanced cancers. The table came from immunoSEQ multiplex PCR; TCRdb's copy has only in-frame clones and leaves some out. Among 65,000 to 95,000 clones listed, around 92% were seen once. The specimen was CD4+ or CD8+ T cells sorted from blood, collected in a trial of the OX40 agonist ivuxolimab. These receptors all stem from an adult with an advanced solid tumor such as melanoma, head and neck, liver or kidney cancer. The CDR3 runs from the conserved cysteine through the conserved F or W. Fields, in order: D gene, J gene, V gene, CDR3 protein, CDR3 DNA. The D gene is left open where the match is weak.

.	TRBJ1-2	TRBV10-3	CAISENRANYGYTF	TGTGCCATCAGTGAAAACAGAGCTAACTATGGCTACACCTTC
.	TRBJ2-2	TRBV6-5	CASTRDWFGELFF	TGTGCCAGCACCCGGGACTGGTTCGGGGAGCTGTTTTTT
TRBD2	TRBJ2-7	TRBV6-1	CASRLTSVIYEQYF	TGTGCCAGCAGATTGACTAGCGTAATATACGAGCAGTACTTC
.	TRBJ1-5	TRBV19	CATCISVHWGQPQHF	TGTGCCACCTGCATATCCGTCCACTGGGGTCAGCCCCAGCATTTT
.	TRBJ1-2	TRBV7-9	CASSPKGRQIFNYGYTF	TGTGCCAGCAGCCCTAAGGGCAGGCAAATATTTAACTATGGCTACACCTTC
TRBD1	TRBJ2-6	TRBV10-3	CAISLTGDPLSGANVLTF	TGTGCCATCAGCTTGACAGGGGACCCACTCTCTGGGGCCAACGTCCTGACTTTC
.	TRBJ2-2	TRBV6-1	CATHRVEIRTGELFF	TGTGCCACGCACAGGGTTGAAATCCGCACCGGGGAGCTGTTTTTT
TRBD2	TRBJ2-1	TRBV7-8	CASSLLTSGRAAGEQFF	TGTGCCAGCAGCTTACTGACTAGCGGGAGAGCCGCGGGTGAGCAGTTCTTC
.	TRBJ2-2	TRBV6-4	CASSPVRANTGELFF	TGTGCCAGCAGCCCCGTTAGGGCAAACACCGGGGAGCTGTTTTTT
TRBD1	TRBJ1-6	TRBV30	CAWSLNRGNSPLHF	TGTGCCTGGAGTCTAAACAGGGGGAATTCACCCCTCCACTTT
.	TRBJ1-1	TRBV19	CASSREGGWGNTEAFF	TGTGCCAGTAGCCGAGAGGGGGGCTGGGGGAACACTGAAGCTTTCTTT
TRBD1	TRBJ2-3	TRBV27	CASSPRTGRTDTQYF	TGTGCCAGCAGTCCACGGACAGGGAGGACAGATACGCAGTATTTT
.	TRBJ2-3	TRBV28	CASSQVSGLSNTQYF	TGTGCCAGCTCACAGGTCTCAGGGCTATCAAATACGCAGTATTTT
.	TRBJ1-1	TRBV12-5	CASGLVMRAEAFF	TGTGCTAGTGGTTTGGTAATGAGAGCTGAAGCTTTCTTT
.	TRBJ1-1	TRBV2	CASSSILHTEAFF	TGTGCCAGCAGTTCTATCCTCCACACTGAAGCTTTCTTT
.	TRBJ2-1	TRBV2	CASHFRGSGNEQFF	TGTGCCAGCCATTTTAGGGGTTCGGGCAATGAGCAGTTCTTC
.	TRBJ1-2	TRBV5-5	CASSFKGGYGYTF	TGTGCCAGCAGCTTTAAAGGAGGGTATGGCTACACCTTC
.	TRBJ2-1	TRBV14	CASSQLGVEQFF	TGTGCCAGCAGCCAACTGGGGGTTGAGCAGTTCTTC
TRBD2	TRBJ2-2	TRBV5-6	CASSPTSGRAYTGELFF	TGTGCCAGCAGCCCTACTAGCGGGAGGGCGTACACCGGGGAGCTGTTTTTT
TRBD1	TRBJ1-2	TRBV18	CASSPGQGYNYGYTF	TGTGCCAGCTCACCGGGACAGGGCTATAACTATGGCTACACCTTC
.	TRBJ2-7	TRBV5-1	CASSLVGGSSYEQYF	TGCGCCAGCAGCTTGGTAGGGGGAAGCTCCTACGAGCAGTACTTC
TRBD1	TRBJ2-2	TRBV7-2	CASSSRGRNTGELFF	TGTGCCAGCAGTTCAAGGGGGCGAAACACCGGGGAGCTGTTTTTT
TRBD1	TRBJ1-2	TRBV6-5	CASSPGQGKYGYTF	TGTGCCAGCAGCCCGGGACAGGGAAAGTATGGCTACACCTTC
.	TRBJ1-3	TRBV28	CASSPDGRAGNTIYF	TGTGCCAGCAGTCCGGACGGACGGGCTGGAAACACCATATATTTT
TRBD2	TRBJ2-2	TRBV6-4	CASRRLANTGELFF	TGTGCCAGCAGGAGACTAGCCAACACCGGGGAGCTGTTTTTT
.	TRBJ2-7	TRBV6-6	CASIPSQGSEQYF	TGTGCCAGCATCCCGAGCCAGGGTAGCGAGCAGTACTTC
.	TRBJ2-7	TRBV6-5	CASRANYEQYF	TGTGCCAGCAGGGCTAACTACGAGCAGTACTTC